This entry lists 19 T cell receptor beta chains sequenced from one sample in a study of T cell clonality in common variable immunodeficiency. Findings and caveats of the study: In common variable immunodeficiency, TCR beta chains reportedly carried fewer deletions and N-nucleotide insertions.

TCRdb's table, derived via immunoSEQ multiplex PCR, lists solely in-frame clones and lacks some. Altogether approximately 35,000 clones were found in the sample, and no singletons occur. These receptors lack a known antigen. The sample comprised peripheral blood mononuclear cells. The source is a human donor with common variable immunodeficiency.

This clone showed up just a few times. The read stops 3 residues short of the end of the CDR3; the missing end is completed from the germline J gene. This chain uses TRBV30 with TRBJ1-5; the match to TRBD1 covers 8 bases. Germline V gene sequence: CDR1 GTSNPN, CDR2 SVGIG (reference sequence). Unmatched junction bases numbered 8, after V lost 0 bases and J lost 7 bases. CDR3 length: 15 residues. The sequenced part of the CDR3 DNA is TGTGCCTGGAGTGTACGGCAGGGGGCAGGCCAGCCC. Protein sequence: CAWSVRQGAGQP. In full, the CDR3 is CAWSVRQGAGQPQHF.

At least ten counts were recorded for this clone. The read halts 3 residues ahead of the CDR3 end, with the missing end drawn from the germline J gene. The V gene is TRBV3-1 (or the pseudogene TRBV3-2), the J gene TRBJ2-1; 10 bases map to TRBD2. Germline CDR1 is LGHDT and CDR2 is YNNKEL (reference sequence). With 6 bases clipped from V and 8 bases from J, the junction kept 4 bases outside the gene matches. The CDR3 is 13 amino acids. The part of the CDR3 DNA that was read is TGTGCCAGCAGGGGACTAGCGTTCTATGAG. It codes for CASRGLAFYE. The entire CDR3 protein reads CASRGLAFYEQFF.

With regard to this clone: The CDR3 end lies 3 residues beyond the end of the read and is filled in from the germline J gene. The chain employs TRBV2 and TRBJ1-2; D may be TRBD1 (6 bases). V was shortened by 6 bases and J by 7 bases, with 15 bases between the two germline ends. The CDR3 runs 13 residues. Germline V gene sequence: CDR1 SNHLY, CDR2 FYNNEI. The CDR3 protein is CASSPRGAGGYTF. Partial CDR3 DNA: TGTGCCAGCAGCCCCAGGGGCGCGGGTGGC. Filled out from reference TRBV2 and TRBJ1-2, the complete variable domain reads EPEVTQTPSHQVTQMGQEVILRCVPISNHLYFYWYRQILGQKVEFLVSFYNNEISEKSEIFDDQFSVERPDGSNFTLKIRSTKLEDSAMYFCASSPRGAGGYTFGSGTRLTVV.

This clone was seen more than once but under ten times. This CDR3 reads CSARKAGGTNSPLHF. The CDR3 bases that were read are TGCAGTGCTAGAAAGGCAGGGGGAACCAATTCACCC. The chain links TRBV20-1 to TRBJ1-6; TRBD1 aligns across 7 bases. The missing CDR3 end, 3 residues past where the read stops, is filled in from the germline J gene. The CDR3 has 15 residues. J gave up 7 bases and V 2 bases, and 8 bases lay outside the gene matches. Germline V gene data show CDR1 as DFQATT and CDR2 as SNEGSKA (reference sequence).

The sequenced part of the CDR3 DNA is TGTGCCAGCAGCTTAGGGGGACAGAGCAATCAGCCC. Translation gives CASSLGGQSNQP. The whole CDR3 reads CASSLGGQSNQPQHF. V is TRBV11-3 and J is TRBJ1-5, with 7 positions matching TRBD1. The read terminates 3 residues before the CDR3 end, so the remaining end is supplied by the germline J gene. This CDR3 spans 15 amino acids. V lost 1 base and J lost 1; bases outside the gene matches: 1. The germline V gene encodes CDR1 SGHNT and CDR2 YENEEA.

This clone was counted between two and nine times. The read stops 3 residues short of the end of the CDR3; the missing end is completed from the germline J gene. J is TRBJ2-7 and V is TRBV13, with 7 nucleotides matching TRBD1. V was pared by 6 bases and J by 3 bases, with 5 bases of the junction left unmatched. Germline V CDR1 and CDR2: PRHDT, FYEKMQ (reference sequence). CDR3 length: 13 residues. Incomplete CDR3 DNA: TGTGCCAGCAGAAGGGGGCAGGGCTACGAG. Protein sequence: CASRRGQGYE. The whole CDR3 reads CASRRGQGYEQYF.

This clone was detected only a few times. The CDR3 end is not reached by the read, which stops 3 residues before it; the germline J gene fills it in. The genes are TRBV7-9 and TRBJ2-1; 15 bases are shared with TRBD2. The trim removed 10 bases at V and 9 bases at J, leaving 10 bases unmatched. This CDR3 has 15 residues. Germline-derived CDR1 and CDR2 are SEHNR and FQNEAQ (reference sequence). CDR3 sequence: CATGTSGRRDGEQFF. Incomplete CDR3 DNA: TGTGCCACCGGGACTAGCGGGAGGAGGGACGGTGAG.

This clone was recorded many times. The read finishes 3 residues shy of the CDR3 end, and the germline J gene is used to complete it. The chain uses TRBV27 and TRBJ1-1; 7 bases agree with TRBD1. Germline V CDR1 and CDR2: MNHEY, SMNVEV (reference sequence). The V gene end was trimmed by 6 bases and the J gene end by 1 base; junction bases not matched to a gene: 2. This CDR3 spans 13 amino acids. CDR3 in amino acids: CASRWTGNTEAFF. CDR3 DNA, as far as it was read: TGTGCCAGCAGATGGACAGGGAACACTGAA.

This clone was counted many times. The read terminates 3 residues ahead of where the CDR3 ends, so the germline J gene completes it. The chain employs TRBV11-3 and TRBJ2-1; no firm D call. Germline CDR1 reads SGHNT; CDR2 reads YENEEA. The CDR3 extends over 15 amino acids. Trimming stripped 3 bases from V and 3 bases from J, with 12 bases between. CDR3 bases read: TGTGCCAGCAGCTTTCTAGGCGAGAACTACAATGAG. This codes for CASSFLGENYNE. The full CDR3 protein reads CASSFLGENYNEQFF.

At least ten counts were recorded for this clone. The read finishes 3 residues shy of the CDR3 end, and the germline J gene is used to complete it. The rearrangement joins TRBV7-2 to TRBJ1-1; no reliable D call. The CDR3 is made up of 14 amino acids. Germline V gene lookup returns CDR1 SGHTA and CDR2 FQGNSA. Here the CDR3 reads CASSLATTASVAFF. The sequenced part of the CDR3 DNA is TGTGCCAGCAGCTTAGCTACCACTGCGTCGGTA.

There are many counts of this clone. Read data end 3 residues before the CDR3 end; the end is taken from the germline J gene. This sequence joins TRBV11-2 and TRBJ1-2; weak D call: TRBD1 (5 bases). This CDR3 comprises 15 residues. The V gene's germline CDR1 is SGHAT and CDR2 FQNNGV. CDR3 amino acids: CASSLVPGRADGYTF. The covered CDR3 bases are TGTGCCAGCAGCTTAGTCCCGGGCAGGGCGGACGGC. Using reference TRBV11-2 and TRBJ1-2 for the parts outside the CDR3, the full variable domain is EAGVAQSPRYKIIEKRQSVAFWCNPISGHATLYWYQQILGQGPKLLIQFQNNGVVDDSQLPKDRFSAERLKGVDSTLKIQPAKLEDSAVYLCASSLVPGRADGYTFGSGTRLTVV.

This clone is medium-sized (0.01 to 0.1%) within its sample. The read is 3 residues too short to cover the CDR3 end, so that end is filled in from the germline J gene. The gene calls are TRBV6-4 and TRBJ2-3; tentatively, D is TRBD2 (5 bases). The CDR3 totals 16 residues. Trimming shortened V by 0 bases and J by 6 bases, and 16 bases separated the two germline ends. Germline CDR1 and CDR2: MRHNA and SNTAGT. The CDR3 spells CASSDSKTSNADTQYF. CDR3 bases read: TGTGCCAGCAGTGACTCGAAAACTAGTAACGCGGATACG.

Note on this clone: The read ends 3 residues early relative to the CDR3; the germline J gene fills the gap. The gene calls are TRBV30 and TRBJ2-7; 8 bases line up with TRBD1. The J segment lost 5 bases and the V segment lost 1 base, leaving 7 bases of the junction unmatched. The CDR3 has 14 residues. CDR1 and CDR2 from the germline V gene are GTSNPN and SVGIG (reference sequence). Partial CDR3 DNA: TGTGCCTGGAGTGACAGGGGGGTAGGCCACGAG. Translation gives CAWSDRGVGHE. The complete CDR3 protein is CAWSDRGVGHEQYF.

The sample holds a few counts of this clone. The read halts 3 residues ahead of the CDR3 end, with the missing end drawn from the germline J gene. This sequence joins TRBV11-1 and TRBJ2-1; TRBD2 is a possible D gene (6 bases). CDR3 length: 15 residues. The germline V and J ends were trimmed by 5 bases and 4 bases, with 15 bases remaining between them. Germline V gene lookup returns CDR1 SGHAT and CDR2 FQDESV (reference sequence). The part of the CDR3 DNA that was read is TGTGCCAGCAGCCTCCGGGGGAGCGGGTACAATGAG. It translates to CASSLRGSGYNE. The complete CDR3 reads CASSLRGSGYNEQFF.

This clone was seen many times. CDR3 sequence reads: CASSPRPGLTYNEQFF. CDR3 bases read: TGTGCCAGCAGCCCACGGCCGGGACTAACCTACAATGAG. The chain has TRBV7-3 and TRBJ2-1, with TRBD2 matching 7 bases. The CDR3 end lies 3 residues beyond the end of the read and is filled in from the germline J gene. The CDR3 has 16 amino acids. Per the germline V gene, CDR1 is SGHTA and CDR2 is FQGTGA. V shed 5 bases, J shed 2 bases, and the junction held 9 bases outside the gene matches.

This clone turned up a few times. This CDR3 is CASSPGQVRQPQHF. The covered CDR3 bases are TGTGCCAGCAGCCCAGGACAGGTCCGACAGCCC. The J gene is TRBJ1-5, the V gene TRBV7-6; TRBD1 agrees at 7 bases. The read gets to within 3 residues of the CDR3 end, and the germline J gene fills in the rest. Unmatched junction bases numbered 8, after V lost 5 bases and J lost 7 bases. This CDR3 has 14 amino acids. Germline V gene data show CDR1 as SGHVS and CDR2 as FNYEAQ.

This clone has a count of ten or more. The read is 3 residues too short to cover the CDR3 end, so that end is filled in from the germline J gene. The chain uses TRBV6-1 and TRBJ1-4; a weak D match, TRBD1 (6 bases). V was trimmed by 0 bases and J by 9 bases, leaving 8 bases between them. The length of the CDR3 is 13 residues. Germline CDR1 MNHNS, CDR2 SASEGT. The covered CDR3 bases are TGTGCCAGCAGTGAAGCGGGGACACAAAAA. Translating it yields CASSEAGTQK. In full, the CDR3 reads CASSEAGTQKLFF.

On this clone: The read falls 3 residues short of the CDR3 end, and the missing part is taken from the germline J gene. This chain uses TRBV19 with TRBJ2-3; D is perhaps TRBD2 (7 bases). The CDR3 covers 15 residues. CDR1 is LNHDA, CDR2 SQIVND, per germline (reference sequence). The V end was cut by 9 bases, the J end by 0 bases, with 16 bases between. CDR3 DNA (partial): TGTGCCAGCCGGGGGGCAGCCTCTAGCACAGATACG. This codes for CASRGAASSTDT. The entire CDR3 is CASRGAASSTDTQYF.

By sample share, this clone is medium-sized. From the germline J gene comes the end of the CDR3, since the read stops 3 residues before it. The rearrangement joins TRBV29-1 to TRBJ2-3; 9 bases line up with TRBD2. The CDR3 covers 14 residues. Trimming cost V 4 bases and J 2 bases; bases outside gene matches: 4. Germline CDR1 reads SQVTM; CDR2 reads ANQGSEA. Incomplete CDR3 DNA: TGCAGCGTTGGACGGACTAGCGCCACAGATACG. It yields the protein CSVGRTSATDT. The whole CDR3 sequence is CSVGRTSATDTQYF.